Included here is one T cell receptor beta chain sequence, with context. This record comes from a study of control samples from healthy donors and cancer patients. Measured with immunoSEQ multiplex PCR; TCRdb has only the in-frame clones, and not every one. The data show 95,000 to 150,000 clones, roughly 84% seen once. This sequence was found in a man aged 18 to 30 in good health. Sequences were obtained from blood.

The CDR3 DNA is TGTGCCAGCAGTTTACCTACTAGGGATGAAAAACTGTTTTTT. It codes for CASSLPTRDEKLFF. This chain uses TRBV28 with TRBJ1-4; D not resolved. The V gene's germline CDR1 is MDHEN and CDR2 SYDVKM. V shed 2 bases and J shed 6 bases, with 10 bases lying between them. This CDR3 has 14 amino acids. Drawing the rest from reference TRBV28 and TRBJ1-4, the complete variable domain is DVKVTQSSRYLVKRTGEKVFLECVQDMDHENMFWYRQDPGLGLRLIYFSYDVKMKEKGDIPEGYSVSREKKERFSLILESASTNQTSMYLCASSLPTRDEKLFFGSGTQLSVL.